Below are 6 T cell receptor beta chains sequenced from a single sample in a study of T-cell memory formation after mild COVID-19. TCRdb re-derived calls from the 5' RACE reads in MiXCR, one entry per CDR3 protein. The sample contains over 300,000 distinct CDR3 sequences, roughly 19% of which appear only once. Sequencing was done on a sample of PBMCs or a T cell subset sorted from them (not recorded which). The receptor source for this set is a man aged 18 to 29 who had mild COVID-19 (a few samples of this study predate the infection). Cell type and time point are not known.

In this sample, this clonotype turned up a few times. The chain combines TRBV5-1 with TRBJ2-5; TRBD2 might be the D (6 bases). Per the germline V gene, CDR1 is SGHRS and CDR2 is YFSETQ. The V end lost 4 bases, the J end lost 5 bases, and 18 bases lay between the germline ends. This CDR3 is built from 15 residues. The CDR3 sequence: CASSHWGSGVETQYF. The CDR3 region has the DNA TGCGCCAGCAGCCATTGGGGGTCGGGGGTCGAGACCCAGTACTTC.

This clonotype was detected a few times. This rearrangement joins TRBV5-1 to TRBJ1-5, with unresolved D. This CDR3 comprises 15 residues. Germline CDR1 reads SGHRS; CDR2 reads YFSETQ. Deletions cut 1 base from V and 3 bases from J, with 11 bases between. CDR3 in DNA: TGCGCCAGCAGCTTGACTGGGCTGAACAATCAGCCCCAGCATTTT. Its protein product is CASSLTGLNNQPQHF.

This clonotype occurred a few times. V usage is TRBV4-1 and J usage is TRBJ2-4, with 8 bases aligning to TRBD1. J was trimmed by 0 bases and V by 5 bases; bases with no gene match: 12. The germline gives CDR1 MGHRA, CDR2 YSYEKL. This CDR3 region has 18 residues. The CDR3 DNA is TGCGCCAGCAGCGCGCCGGGACAGGTGATGGGAGCCAAAAACATTCAGTACTTC. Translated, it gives CASSAPGQVMGAKNIQYF.

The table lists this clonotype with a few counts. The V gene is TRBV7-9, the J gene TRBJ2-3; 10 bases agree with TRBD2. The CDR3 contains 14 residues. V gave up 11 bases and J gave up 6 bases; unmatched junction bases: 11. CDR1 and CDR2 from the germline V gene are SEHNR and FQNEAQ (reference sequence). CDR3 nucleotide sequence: TGTGCCGTTCAGAGCGGGGGGGCGGCGGATACGCAGTATTTT. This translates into CAVQSGGAADTQYF. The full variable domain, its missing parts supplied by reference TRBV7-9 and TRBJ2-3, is DTGVSQNPRHKITKRGQNVTFRCDPISEHNRLYWYRQTLGQGPEFLTYFQNEAQLEKSRLLSDRFSAERPKGSFSTLEIQRTEQGDSAMYLCAVQSGGAADTQYFGPGTRLTVL.

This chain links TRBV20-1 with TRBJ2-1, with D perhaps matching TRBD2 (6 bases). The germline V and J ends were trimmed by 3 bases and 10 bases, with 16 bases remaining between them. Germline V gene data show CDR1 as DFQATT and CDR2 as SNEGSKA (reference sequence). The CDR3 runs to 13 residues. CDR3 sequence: CSASERTITEQFF. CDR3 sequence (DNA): TGCAGTGCTAGTGAGAGGACTATCACGGAGCAGTTCTTC.

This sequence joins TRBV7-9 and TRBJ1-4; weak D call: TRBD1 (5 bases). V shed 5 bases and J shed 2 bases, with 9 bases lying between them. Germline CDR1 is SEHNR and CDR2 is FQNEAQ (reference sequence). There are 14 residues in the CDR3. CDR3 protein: CASSRGATNEKLFF. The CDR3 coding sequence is TGTGCCAGCAGCAGGGGCGCGACTAATGAAAAACTGTTTTTT.